This is a list of T cell receptor beta chains from one sample in a study of cytomegalovirus exposure and HLA in healthy donors. Sequencing was performed with immunoSEQ multiplex PCR; in TCRdb, only in-frame clones are kept and a portion is missing. The top ten clones hold 9.5% to 12% of a sample with 160,000 or so clones, 75% to 85% of them seen once. The sample consisted of PBMCs. Receptor source: a man aged 45-65 years in good health and CMV-seropositive. Each CDR3 is given with its conserved first and last residue. Fields, in order: D gene, V gene, clone size, J gene, CDR3 DNA, CDR3 protein. The D gene is left open where the match is weak. Only part of the rows carry a size: once, few, many, or a class if the clone is expanded.

D gene: TRBD1
V gene: TRBV5-6
clone size: once
J gene: TRBJ2-5
CDR3 DNA: TGTGCCAGCAGCGAAAGGACAGGCCCGCAGACCCAGTACTTC
CDR3 protein: CASSERTGPQTQYF

D gene: -
V gene: TRBV5-6
clone size: -
J gene: TRBJ1-5
CDR3 DNA: TGTGCCAGCAGCTCCTATCATCAGCCCCAGCATTTT
CDR3 protein: CASSSYHQPQHF

D gene: -
V gene: TRBV23-1
clone size: -
J gene: TRBJ1-6
CDR3 DNA: TGCGCCAGCAGTCAAAGTCCAGGGGAGTCCTATAATTCACCCCTCCACTTT
CDR3 protein: CASSQSPGESYNSPLHF

D gene: -
V gene: TRBV7-9
clone size: -
J gene: TRBJ2-6
CDR3 DNA: TGTGCCAGCAGCGCAACAGATTCTGGGGCCAACGGCCTGACTTTC
CDR3 protein: CASSATDSGANGLTF

D gene: TRBD2
V gene: TRBV7-9
clone size: -
J gene: TRBJ2-1
CDR3 DNA: TGTGCCAGCAGCACCGGGACTAGCCATGGAAATGAGCAGTTCTTC
CDR3 protein: CASSTGTSHGNEQFF

D gene: -
V gene: TRBV28
clone size: -
J gene: TRBJ1-2
CDR3 DNA: TGTGCCAGCAGTGCGACAGACCACTATGGCTACACCTTC
CDR3 protein: CASSATDHYGYTF

D gene: TRBD2
V gene: TRBV7-3
clone size: -
J gene: TRBJ2-7
CDR3 DNA: TGTGCCAGCAGCCCTTCTAGCGGGAGTACTAACGAGCAGTACTTC
CDR3 protein: CASSPSSGSTNEQYF

D gene: TRBD2
V gene: TRBV4-1
clone size: -
J gene: TRBJ2-3
CDR3 DNA: TGCGCCAGCAGCCTCGCCCGGGGGGGCCCGTCGGGTACGCAGTATTTT
CDR3 protein: CASSLARGGPSGTQYF

D gene: -
V gene: TRBV2
clone size: -
J gene: TRBJ1-4
CDR3 DNA: TGTGCCAGCATATCGGGGACACTCCCCGGGGATGAAAAACTGTTTTTT
CDR3 protein: CASISGTLPGDEKLFF

D gene: -
V gene: TRBV19
clone size: -
J gene: TRBJ1-5
CDR3 DNA: TGTGCCAGTAGTATTGCAGGTGGCAATCAGCCCCAGCATTTT
CDR3 protein: CASSIAGGNQPQHF

D gene: -
V gene: TRBV7-9
clone size: once
J gene: TRBJ1-2
CDR3 DNA: TGTGCCAGCAGCCCTGGTAGCGGCTACACCTTC
CDR3 protein: CASSPGSGYTF

D gene: TRBD1
V gene: TRBV28
clone size: -
J gene: TRBJ1-5
CDR3 DNA: TGTGCCAGCAGTGCTACAGGGGTCCAGCCCCAGCATTTT
CDR3 protein: CASSATGVQPQHF

D gene: -
V gene: TRBV2
clone size: -
J gene: TRBJ2-7
CDR3 DNA: TGTGCCAGCAATCCTTCCTATTCTGAGAACGAGCAGTACTTC
CDR3 protein: CASNPSYSENEQYF

D gene: -
V gene: TRBV6-5
clone size: -
J gene: TRBJ1-1
CDR3 DNA: TGTGCCACCGTTCTAGAAGGGGCCAGTGAAGCTTTCTTT
CDR3 protein: CATVLEGASEAFF

D gene: TRBD2
V gene: TRBV6-5
clone size: -
J gene: TRBJ2-7
CDR3 DNA: TGTGCCAGCGCCCTAGCGGGGGACTACTACGAGCAGTACTTC
CDR3 protein: CASALAGDYYEQYF

D gene: -
V gene: TRBV27
clone size: -
J gene: TRBJ2-5
CDR3 DNA: TGTGCCAGCAGGCGGCGGGGCGCGCAAGAGACCCAGTACTTC
CDR3 protein: CASRRRGAQETQYF

D gene: TRBD1
V gene: TRBV7-9
clone size: -
J gene: TRBJ1-2
CDR3 DNA: TGTGCCAGCAGCTGGTCCACAGGGGGGGATGGCTACACCTTC
CDR3 protein: CASSWSTGGDGYTF

D gene: -
V gene: TRBV11-3
clone size: -
J gene: TRBJ1-1
CDR3 DNA: TGTGCCAGCAGCAGGTCCCAGGGGACTGAAGCTTTCTTT
CDR3 protein: CASSRSQGTEAFF

D gene: -
V gene: TRBV19
clone size: -
J gene: TRBJ1-3
CDR3 DNA: TGTGCCAGTAGTACCCTAAACACCATATATTTT
CDR3 protein: CASSTLNTIYF

D gene: -
V gene: TRBV28
clone size: -
J gene: TRBJ1-1
CDR3 DNA: TGTGCCAGCAGAAACCTTAACAGGAACACTGAAGCTTTCTTT
CDR3 protein: CASRNLNRNTEAFF

D gene: TRBD2
V gene: TRBV5-4
clone size: few
J gene: TRBJ2-5
CDR3 DNA: TGTGCCAGCAGCCAGGCGGGGGGGGTAGAGACCCAGTACTTC
CDR3 protein: CASSQAGGVETQYF

D gene: -
V gene: TRBV5-5
clone size: -
J gene: TRBJ2-1
CDR3 DNA: TGTGCCAGCAGCCGCCAACTTCGGGGGGCGGGTGAGCAGTTCTTC
CDR3 protein: CASSRQLRGAGEQFF

D gene: TRBD2
V gene: TRBV11-2
clone size: -
J gene: TRBJ2-1
CDR3 DNA: TGTGCCAGCAGCCAAGGGCGACTAGCGGGAGGGGGTGAGCAGTTCTTC
CDR3 protein: CASSQGRLAGGGEQFF

D gene: -
V gene: TRBV30
clone size: -
J gene: TRBJ2-7
CDR3 DNA: TGTGCCTGGGGGTCGGGTGGCTACGAGCAGTACTTC
CDR3 protein: CAWGSGGYEQYF

D gene: TRBD2
V gene: TRBV5-4
clone size: once
J gene: TRBJ2-3
CDR3 DNA: TGTGCCAGCAGCTTAGGGCTAGCGGGAGTAGATACGCAGTATTTT
CDR3 protein: CASSLGLAGVDTQYF

D gene: -
V gene: TRBV6-1
clone size: -
J gene: TRBJ1-1
CDR3 DNA: TGTGCCAGCAGTCCTACAGTGAACACTGAAGCTTTCTTT
CDR3 protein: CASSPTVNTEAFF